A selection of T cell receptor beta chains follows, all from one sample in a study of somatic mutations in cytotoxic T cells in rheumatoid arthritis. Measured with immunoSEQ multiplex PCR; TCRdb has only the in-frame clones, and not every one. The sample holds approximately 9,300 clones, 90% to 95% seen once. The sample comprised CD8+ T cells sorted from blood. The origin of the receptors is a young woman with rheumatoid arthritis. Both conserved end residues are part of each CDR3. A D gene is named only where the DNA matches it firmly. Rows give clone size only sometimes, using once, few, many, or a class for an expanded clone.

d_gene: -
j_gene: TRBJ1-1
len: 16
abundance: once
v_gene: TRBV7-9
CDR3nt: TGTGCCAGCAGCTTAGTCGGGGGGAGGATGAACACTGAAGCTTTCTTT
CDR3aa: CASSLVGGRMNTEAFF

d_gene: TRBD1
j_gene: TRBJ1-5
len: 19
abundance: -
v_gene: TRBV27
CDR3nt: TGTGCCAGCAGCCGCCGGGGGGCAGGGGGCGAAGGGAGCAATCAGCCCCAGCATTTT
CDR3aa: CASSRRGAGGEGSNQPQHF

d_gene: TRBD1
j_gene: TRBJ1-2
len: 15
abundance: -
v_gene: TRBV7-3
CDR3nt: TGTGCCAGCAGCTTAGGCGGGACAGACCTCTATGGCTACACCTTC
CDR3aa: CASSLGGTDLYGYTF

d_gene: -
j_gene: TRBJ2-7
len: 16
abundance: -
v_gene: TRBV27
CDR3nt: TGTGCCAGCAGCCCGGCGTCAGGGGAGATCACCTACGAGCAGTACTTC
CDR3aa: CASSPASGEITYEQYF

d_gene: TRBD1
j_gene: TRBJ2-3
len: 15
abundance: -
v_gene: TRBV25-1
CDR3nt: TGTGCCAGCCACGTCCGGGACAGGGGGACAGATACGCAGTATTTT
CDR3aa: CASHVRDRGTDTQYF

d_gene: -
j_gene: TRBJ2-1
len: 15
abundance: -
v_gene: TRBV19
CDR3nt: TGTGCCAGTAGTATAGACCAGGGCTCCTACAATGAGCAGTTCTTC
CDR3aa: CASSIDQGSYNEQFF

d_gene: -
j_gene: TRBJ1-2
len: 15
abundance: -
v_gene: TRBV6-6
CDR3nt: TGTGCCAGCAGTTACTCGAGCGCGAGCGGAGCTGGCTACACCTTC
CDR3aa: CASSYSSASGAGYTF

d_gene: TRBD2
j_gene: TRBJ2-5
len: 16
abundance: -
v_gene: TRBV6-5
CDR3nt: TGTGCCAGCAGTTGGACTAGCGGGGGGGCGGCAGAGACCCAGTACTTC
CDR3aa: CASSWTSGGAAETQYF

d_gene: TRBD1
j_gene: TRBJ2-7
len: 14
abundance: -
v_gene: TRBV28
CDR3nt: TGTGCCAGCAGTTGGGGACAGGGATCCTACGAGCAGTACTTC
CDR3aa: CASSWGQGSYEQYF

d_gene: -
j_gene: TRBJ1-1
len: 13
abundance: -
v_gene: TRBV6-4
CDR3nt: TGTGCCAGCAGTCCAGATATGAACACTGAAGCTTTCTTT
CDR3aa: CASSPDMNTEAFF

d_gene: -
j_gene: TRBJ2-5
len: 16
abundance: -
v_gene: TRBV7-3
CDR3nt: TGTGCCAGCAGCTTCCAATGGACTGATAGTCAAGAGACCCAGTACTTC
CDR3aa: CASSFQWTDSQETQYF

d_gene: -
j_gene: TRBJ2-3
len: 16
abundance: -
v_gene: TRBV27
CDR3nt: TGTGCCAGCAGTTCATCTGCCGGGGAACGGGCAGATACGCAGTATTTT
CDR3aa: CASSSSAGERADTQYF

d_gene: TRBD2
j_gene: TRBJ2-7
len: 13
abundance: -
v_gene: TRBV28
CDR3nt: TGTGCCAGCAGGTCTAGCGGGAGATACGAGCAGTACTTC
CDR3aa: CASRSSGRYEQYF

d_gene: -
j_gene: TRBJ1-2
len: 16
abundance: -
v_gene: TRBV5-6
CDR3nt: TGTGCCAGCAGCTTACAGGGCGACACCCCCCTCTATGGCTACACCTTC
CDR3aa: CASSLQGDTPLYGYTF

d_gene: -
j_gene: TRBJ2-1
len: 16
abundance: -
v_gene: TRBV10-1
CDR3nt: TGCGCCAGCAGTGGGACCACAGGGATGAACTACAATGAGCAGTTCTTC
CDR3aa: CASSGTTGMNYNEQFF

d_gene: -
j_gene: TRBJ1-1
len: 16
abundance: once
v_gene: TRBV5-6
CDR3nt: TGTGCCAGCAGCTTGGGTCAGAGGACAATGAACACTGAAGCTTTCTTT
CDR3aa: CASSLGQRTMNTEAFF

d_gene: -
j_gene: TRBJ2-7
len: 15
abundance: -
v_gene: TRBV6-5
CDR3nt: -
CDR3aa: CASSSSTPPRHEQYF

d_gene: -
j_gene: TRBJ1-3
len: 16
abundance: -
v_gene: TRBV9
CDR3nt: TGTGCCAGCAGCCCGTGGGGTGGGGCTACCGGAGACACCATATATTTT
CDR3aa: CASSPWGGATGDTIYF

d_gene: -
j_gene: TRBJ2-7
len: 12
abundance: -
v_gene: TRBV4-1
CDR3nt: TGCGCCAGCAGCCAGGAGGCGTACGAGCAGTACTTC
CDR3aa: CASSQEAYEQYF

d_gene: TRBD2
j_gene: TRBJ2-1
len: 17
abundance: -
v_gene: TRBV4-1
CDR3nt: TGCGCCAGCAGCCACGAGAGCGGGAGGAGCTCCTACAATGAGCAGTTCTTC
CDR3aa: CASSHESGRSSYNEQFF

d_gene: -
j_gene: TRBJ2-1
len: 17
abundance: -
v_gene: TRBV4-1
CDR3nt: TGCGCCAGCAGCCAATTATTAGACCCTTACAGCTACAATGAGCAGTTCTTC
CDR3aa: CASSQLLDPYSYNEQFF

d_gene: -
j_gene: TRBJ2-1
len: 13
abundance: once
v_gene: TRBV9
CDR3nt: TGTGCCAGCAGCCTTCGGAGGGGTAATGAGCAGTTCTTC
CDR3aa: CASSLRRGNEQFF

d_gene: TRBD1
j_gene: TRBJ2-7
len: 13
abundance: once
v_gene: TRBV5-6
CDR3nt: TGTGCCAGCAGTTGGACAGGACACTACGAGCAGTACTTC
CDR3aa: CASSWTGHYEQYF

d_gene: -
j_gene: TRBJ2-7
len: 15
abundance: -
v_gene: TRBV9
CDR3nt: TGTGCCAGCAGCGTTACCGGGACACGAGGCTACGAGCAGTACTTC
CDR3aa: CASSVTGTRGYEQYF

d_gene: TRBD1
j_gene: TRBJ1-5
len: 15
abundance: -
v_gene: TRBV30
CDR3nt: TGTGCCTGGAGTGTCGGGCCAGGGGGCTATCAGCCCCAGCATTTT
CDR3aa: CAWSVGPGGYQPQHF

d_gene: TRBD2
j_gene: TRBJ2-2
len: 15
abundance: -
v_gene: TRBV5-4
CDR3nt: TGTGCCAGCAGCCGGACTAGCGGGGGACCCGGGGAGCTGTTTTTT
CDR3aa: CASSRTSGGPGELFF

d_gene: -
j_gene: TRBJ1-2
len: 12
abundance: -
v_gene: TRBV4-1
CDR3nt: TGCGCCAGCAGCCCCGGTGAGAGTGGCTACACCTTC
CDR3aa: CASSPGESGYTF

d_gene: TRBD1
j_gene: TRBJ1-2
len: 16
abundance: -
v_gene: TRBV19
CDR3nt: TGTGCCAGTAGGACCCTGAGGGGGCGAAGTTCGGTTGGCTACACCTTC
CDR3aa: CASRTLRGRSSVGYTF

d_gene: TRBD2
j_gene: TRBJ2-7
len: 15
abundance: -
v_gene: TRBV11-1
CDR3nt: TGTGCCAGCAGCTTAGGGGCGGGAGAGGCCGACGAGCAGTACTTC
CDR3aa: CASSLGAGEADEQYF

d_gene: -
j_gene: TRBJ2-7
len: 15
abundance: -
v_gene: TRBV6-5
CDR3nt: TGTGCCAGCAGTTATCAGGTGGGCCTCGGATATGAGCAGTACTTC
CDR3aa: CASSYQVGLGYEQYF

d_gene: TRBD1
j_gene: TRBJ2-5
len: 17
abundance: -
v_gene: TRBV15
CDR3nt: TGTGCCACCAGCAGAGATCGGGACAGAGTCCCTCAAGAGACCCAGTACTTC
CDR3aa: CATSRDRDRVPQETQYF

d_gene: TRBD2
j_gene: TRBJ2-1
len: 15
abundance: -
v_gene: TRBV7-2
CDR3nt: TGTGCCAGCACCGAGACGGGGGGGGCCCACAATGAGCAGTTCTTC
CDR3aa: CASTETGGAHNEQFF

d_gene: TRBD2
j_gene: TRBJ2-7
len: 16
abundance: -
v_gene: TRBV5-1
CDR3nt: TGCGCCAGCAGCCTATACGCGGTAGCGGGGGTATACGAGCAGTACTTC
CDR3aa: CASSLYAVAGVYEQYF

d_gene: TRBD2
j_gene: TRBJ2-1
len: 15
abundance: -
v_gene: TRBV29-1
CDR3nt: TGCAGCGTTGGACTAGCTCTCAGCTCCTACAATGAGCAGTTCTTC
CDR3aa: CSVGLALSSYNEQFF

d_gene: TRBD2
j_gene: TRBJ2-1
len: 14
abundance: -
v_gene: TRBV6-5
CDR3nt: TGTGCCAGCAGTTTAGGCCTAGCGGACAATGAGCAGTTCTTC
CDR3aa: CASSLGLADNEQFF

d_gene: TRBD2
j_gene: TRBJ2-3
len: 16
abundance: -
v_gene: TRBV7-2
CDR3nt: TGTGCCAGCAGCCCGGCGGGACTAGCGATCACAGATACGCAGTATTTT
CDR3aa: CASSPAGLAITDTQYF

d_gene: -
j_gene: TRBJ2-5
len: 14
abundance: -
v_gene: TRBV9
CDR3nt: TGTGCCAGCAGCGTAGGGGGGGGGCCGGAGACCCAGTACTTC
CDR3aa: CASSVGGGPETQYF

d_gene: TRBD2
j_gene: TRBJ2-5
len: 19
abundance: -
v_gene: TRBV28
CDR3nt: TGTGCCAGCAGCTTAGGCTTACTAGCGGGAGACCCAGGCCAAGAGACCCAGTACTTC
CDR3aa: CASSLGLLAGDPGQETQYF

d_gene: -
j_gene: TRBJ2-1
len: 16
abundance: -
v_gene: TRBV4-1
CDR3nt: TGCGCCAGCAGCCAGCCCGGAGGGGGGGAGATCAATGAGCAGTTCTTC
CDR3aa: CASSQPGGGEINEQFF

d_gene: -
j_gene: TRBJ2-7
len: 15
abundance: once
v_gene: TRBV7-5
CDR3nt: TGTGCCAGAAGATTCGACAGGGGACGGTCCTACGAGCAGTACTTC
CDR3aa: CARRFDRGRSYEQYF

d_gene: -
j_gene: TRBJ2-7
len: 13
abundance: -
v_gene: TRBV6-6
CDR3nt: TGTGCCAGCAGTCATAGCTTCGGGGACGAGCAGTACTTC
CDR3aa: CASSHSFGDEQYF